This T cell receptor beta chain was obtained from a study of blood T cell repertoires in COVID-19. The wider study: COVID-19 samples collected from the United States, Italy and Spain covered acute and convalescent phases. T cells, B-cell-depleted T cells, or PBMCs supplied cDNA or gDNA.

Seattle cases were enrolled at active infection and followed longitudinally. CDR1 SGHAT and CDR2 FQNNGV come from the germline V gene. Losses at the gene ends were 1 base for V and 5 bases for J; bases not matched to a gene: 0. The CDR3 spans 14 residues. As originally analysed: Nucleated cell number was recorded as an estimate derived from reference gene primer amplification. Produced via immunoSEQ multiplex PCR; TCRdb's table is partial and in-frame only. Clone size and V and J calls were adopted from that table, with D and trimming inferred from the DNA. Of 90,000 or so clones in the sample, roughly nine tenths are singletons; the top ten hold under 5.5%.

Sequencing was carried out using peripheral blood. The rearrangement uses TRBV11-2 and TRBJ2-1; 9 positions agree with TRBD2. The sequence came from a man between 60 and 75 years old with COVID-19, enrolled during active disease. CDR3 sequence reads: CASSLGLADNEQFF. As DNA, the CDR3 is TGTGCCAGCAGCTTAGGACTAGCGGACAATGAGCAGTTCTTC.